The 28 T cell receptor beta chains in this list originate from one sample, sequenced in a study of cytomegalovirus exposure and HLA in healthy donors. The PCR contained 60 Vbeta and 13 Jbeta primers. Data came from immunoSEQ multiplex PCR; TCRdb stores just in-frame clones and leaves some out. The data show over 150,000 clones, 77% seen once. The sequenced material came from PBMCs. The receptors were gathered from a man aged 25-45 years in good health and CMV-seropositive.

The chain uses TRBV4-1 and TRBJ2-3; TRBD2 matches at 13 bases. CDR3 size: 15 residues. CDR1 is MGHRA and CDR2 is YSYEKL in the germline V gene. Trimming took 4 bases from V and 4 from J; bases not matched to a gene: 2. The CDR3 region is CASSPGTSGADTQYF. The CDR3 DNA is TGCGCCAGCAGCCCGGGGACTAGCGGGGCAGATACGCAGTATTTT.

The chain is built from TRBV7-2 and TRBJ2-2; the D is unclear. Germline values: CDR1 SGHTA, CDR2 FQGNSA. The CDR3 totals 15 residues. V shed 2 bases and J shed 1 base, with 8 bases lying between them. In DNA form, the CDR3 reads TGTGCCAGCAGCTTAAGACAAAAGAACACCGGGGAGCTGTTTTTT. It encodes CASSLRQKNTGELFF.

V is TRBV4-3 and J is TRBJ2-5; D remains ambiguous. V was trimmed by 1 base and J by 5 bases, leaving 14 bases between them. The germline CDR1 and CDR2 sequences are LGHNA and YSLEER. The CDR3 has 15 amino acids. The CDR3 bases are TGCGCCAGCAGCCAAGCTACATATGCGGCGGAGACCCAGTACTTC. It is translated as CASSQATYAAETQYF.

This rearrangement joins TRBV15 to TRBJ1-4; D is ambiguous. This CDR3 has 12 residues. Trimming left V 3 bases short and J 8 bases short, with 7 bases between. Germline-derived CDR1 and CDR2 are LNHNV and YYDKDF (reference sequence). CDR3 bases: TGTGCCACCAGCAGGGCCCTGGAAAAACTGTTTTTT. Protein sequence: CATSRALEKLFF. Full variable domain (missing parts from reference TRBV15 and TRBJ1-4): DAMVIQNPRYQVTQFGKPVTLSCSQTLNHNVMYWYQQKSSQAPKLLFHYYDKDFNNEADTPDNFQSRRPNTSFCFLDIRSPGLGDTAMYLCATSRALEKLFFGSGTQLSVL.

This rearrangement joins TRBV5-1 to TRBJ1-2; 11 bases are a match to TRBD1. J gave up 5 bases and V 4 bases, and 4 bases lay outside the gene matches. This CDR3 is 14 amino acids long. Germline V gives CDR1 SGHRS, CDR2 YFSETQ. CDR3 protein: CASSPGTGGYGYTF. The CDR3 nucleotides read TGCGCCAGCAGCCCCGGGACAGGGGGATATGGCTACACCTTC.

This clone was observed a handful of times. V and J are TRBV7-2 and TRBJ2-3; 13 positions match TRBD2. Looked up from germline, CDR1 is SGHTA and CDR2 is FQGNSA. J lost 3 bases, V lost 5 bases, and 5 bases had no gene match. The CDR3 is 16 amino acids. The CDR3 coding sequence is TGTGCCAGCAGCCAGGGACTAGCGGGGAATACAGATACGCAGTATTTT. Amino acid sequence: CASSQGLAGNTDTQYF.

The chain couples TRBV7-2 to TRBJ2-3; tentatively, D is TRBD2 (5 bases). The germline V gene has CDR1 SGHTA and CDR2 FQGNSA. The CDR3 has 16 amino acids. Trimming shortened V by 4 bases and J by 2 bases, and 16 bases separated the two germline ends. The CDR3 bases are TGTGCCAGCAGCTCAAACCAGAGGAGGTACACAGATACGCAGTATTTT. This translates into CASSSNQRRYTDTQYF. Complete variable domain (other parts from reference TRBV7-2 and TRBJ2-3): GAGVSQSPSNKVTEKGKDVELRCDPISGHTALYWYRQSLGQGLEFLIYFQGNSAPDKSGLPSDRFSAERTGGSVSTLTIQRTQQEDSAVYLCASSSNQRRYTDTQYFGPGTRLTVL.

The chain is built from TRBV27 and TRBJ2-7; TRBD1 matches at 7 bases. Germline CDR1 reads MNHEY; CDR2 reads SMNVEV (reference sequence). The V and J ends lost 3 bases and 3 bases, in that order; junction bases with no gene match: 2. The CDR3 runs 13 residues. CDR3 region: CASSFGTVYEQYF. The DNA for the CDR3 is TGTGCCAGCAGTTTCGGGACAGTCTACGAGCAGTACTTC.

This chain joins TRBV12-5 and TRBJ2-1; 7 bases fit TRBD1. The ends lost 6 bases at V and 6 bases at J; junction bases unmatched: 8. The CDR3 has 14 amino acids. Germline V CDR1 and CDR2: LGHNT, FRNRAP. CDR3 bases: TGTGCTAGTGGGAGACAGGGAGTATTCAATGAGCAGTTCTTC. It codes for CASGRQGVFNEQFF.

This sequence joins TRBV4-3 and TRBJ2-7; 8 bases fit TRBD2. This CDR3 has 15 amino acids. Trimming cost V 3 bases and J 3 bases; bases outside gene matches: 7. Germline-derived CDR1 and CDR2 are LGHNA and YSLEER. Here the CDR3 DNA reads TGCGCCAGCAGCCAGGTACTAGCGGAGTTCTACGAGCAGTACTTC. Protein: CASSQVLAEFYEQYF.

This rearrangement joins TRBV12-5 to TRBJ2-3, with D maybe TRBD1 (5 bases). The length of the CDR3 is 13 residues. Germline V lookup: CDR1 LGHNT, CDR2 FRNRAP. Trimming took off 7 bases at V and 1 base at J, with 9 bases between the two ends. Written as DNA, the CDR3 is TGTGCTAGTGTGGGCAGGGGCACAGATACGCAGTATTTT. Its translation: CASVGRGTDTQYF.

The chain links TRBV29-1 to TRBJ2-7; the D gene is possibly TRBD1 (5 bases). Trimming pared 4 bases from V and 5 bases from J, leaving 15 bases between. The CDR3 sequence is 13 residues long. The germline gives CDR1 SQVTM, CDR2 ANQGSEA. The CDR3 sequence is CSVARASRDEQYF. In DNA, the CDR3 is TGCAGCGTTGCCAGGGCTTCCAGGGACGAGCAGTACTTC.

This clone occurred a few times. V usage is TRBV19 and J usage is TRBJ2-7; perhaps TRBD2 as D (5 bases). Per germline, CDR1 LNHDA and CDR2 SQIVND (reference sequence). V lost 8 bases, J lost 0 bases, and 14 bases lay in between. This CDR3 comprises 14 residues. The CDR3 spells CASAVSTSSYEQYF. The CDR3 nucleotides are TGTGCCAGTGCAGTCTCCACTAGCTCCTACGAGCAGTACTTC.

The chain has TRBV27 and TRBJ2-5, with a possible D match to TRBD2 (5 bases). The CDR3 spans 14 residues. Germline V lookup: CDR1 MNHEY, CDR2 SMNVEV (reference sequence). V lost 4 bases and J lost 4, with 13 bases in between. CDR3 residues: CASSSETEVETQYF. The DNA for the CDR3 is TGTGCCAGCAGTTCCGAGACGGAGGTAGAGACCCAGTACTTC.

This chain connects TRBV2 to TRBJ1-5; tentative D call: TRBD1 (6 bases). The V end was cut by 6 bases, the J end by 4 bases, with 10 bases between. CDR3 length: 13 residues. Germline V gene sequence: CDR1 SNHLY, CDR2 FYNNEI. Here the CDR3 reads CASRGDNNQPQHF. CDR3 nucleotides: TGTGCCAGCAGGGGGGACAATAATCAGCCCCAGCATTTT. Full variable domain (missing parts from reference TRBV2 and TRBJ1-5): EPEVTQTPSHQVTQMGQEVILRCVPISNHLYFYWYRQILGQKVEFLVSFYNNEISEKSEIFDDQFSVERPDGSNFTLKIRSTKLEDSAMYFCASRGDNNQPQHFGDGTRLSIL.

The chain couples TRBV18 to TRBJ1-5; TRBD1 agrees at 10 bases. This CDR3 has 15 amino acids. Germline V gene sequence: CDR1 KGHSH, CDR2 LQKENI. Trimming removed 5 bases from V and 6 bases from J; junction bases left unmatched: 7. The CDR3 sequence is CASSTRQGAGQPQHF. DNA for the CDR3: TGTGCCAGCTCAACGCGACAGGGGGCCGGTCAGCCCCAGCATTTT.

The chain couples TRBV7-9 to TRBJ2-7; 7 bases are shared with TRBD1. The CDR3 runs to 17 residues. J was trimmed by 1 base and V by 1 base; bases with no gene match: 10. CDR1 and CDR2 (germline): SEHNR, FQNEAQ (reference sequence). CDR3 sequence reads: CASSLVGLGTVSYEQYF. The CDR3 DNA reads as TGTGCCAGCAGCTTAGTTGGTTTGGGGACAGTTTCCTACGAGCAGTACTTC.

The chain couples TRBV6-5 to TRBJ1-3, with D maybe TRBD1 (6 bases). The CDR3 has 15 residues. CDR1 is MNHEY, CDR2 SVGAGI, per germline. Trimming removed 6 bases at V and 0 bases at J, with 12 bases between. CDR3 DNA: TGTGCCAGCAGCGGACAGCGACGCTCTGGAAACACCATATATTTT. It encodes CASSGQRRSGNTIYF.

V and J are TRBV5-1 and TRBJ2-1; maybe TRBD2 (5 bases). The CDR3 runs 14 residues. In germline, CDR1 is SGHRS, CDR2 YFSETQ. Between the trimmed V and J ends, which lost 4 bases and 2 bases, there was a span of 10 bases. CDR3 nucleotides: TGCGCCAGCAGCCCCGACTACCCCTACAATGAGCAGTTCTTC. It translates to CASSPDYPYNEQFF.

The CDR3 here is CAWSRGRAYEQYF. As DNA, the CDR3 is TGTGCCTGGAGCAGGGGGAGAGCCTACGAGCAGTACTTC. The chain joins TRBV30 to TRBJ2-7, with 7 bases aligning to TRBD1. Germline trimming cut 3 bases from V and 2 bases from J; bases unmatched to any gene: 4. Per the germline V gene, CDR1 is GTSNPN and CDR2 is SVGIG (reference sequence). The CDR3 spans 13 residues.

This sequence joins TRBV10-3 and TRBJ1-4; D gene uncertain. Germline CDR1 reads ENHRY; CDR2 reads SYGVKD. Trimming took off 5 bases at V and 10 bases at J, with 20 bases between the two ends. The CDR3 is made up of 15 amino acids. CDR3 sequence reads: CAISQADLRSGKLFF. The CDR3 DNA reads TGTGCCATCAGTCAAGCGGACCTACGGAGCGGAAAACTGTTTTTT.

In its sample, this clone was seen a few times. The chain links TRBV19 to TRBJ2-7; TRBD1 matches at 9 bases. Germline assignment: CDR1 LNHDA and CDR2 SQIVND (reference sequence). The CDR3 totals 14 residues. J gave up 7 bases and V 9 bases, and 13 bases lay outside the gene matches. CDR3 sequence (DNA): TGTGCCAGCACCACCGGGACAGGGCAAGATGAGCAGTACTTC. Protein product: CASTTGTGQDEQYF.

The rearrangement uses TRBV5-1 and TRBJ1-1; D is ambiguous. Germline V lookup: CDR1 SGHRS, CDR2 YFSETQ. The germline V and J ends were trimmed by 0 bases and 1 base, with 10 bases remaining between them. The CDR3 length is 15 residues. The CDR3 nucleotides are TGCGCCAGCAGCTTGGCCGGGTCCGGGAACACTGAAGCTTTCTTT. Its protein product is CASSLAGSGNTEAFF. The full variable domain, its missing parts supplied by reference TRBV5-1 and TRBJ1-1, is KAGVTQTPRYLIKTRGQQVTLSCSPISGHRSVSWYQQTPGQGLQFLFEYFSETQRNKGNFPGRFSGRQFSNSRSEMNVSTLELGDSALYLCASSLAGSGNTEAFFGQGTRLTVV.

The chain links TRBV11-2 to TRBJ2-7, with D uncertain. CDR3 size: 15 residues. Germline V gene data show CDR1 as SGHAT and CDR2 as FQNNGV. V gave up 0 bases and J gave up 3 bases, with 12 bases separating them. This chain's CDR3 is CASSLEIARSYEQYF. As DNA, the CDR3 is TGTGCCAGCAGCTTAGAGATTGCCCGGAGCTACGAGCAGTACTTC.

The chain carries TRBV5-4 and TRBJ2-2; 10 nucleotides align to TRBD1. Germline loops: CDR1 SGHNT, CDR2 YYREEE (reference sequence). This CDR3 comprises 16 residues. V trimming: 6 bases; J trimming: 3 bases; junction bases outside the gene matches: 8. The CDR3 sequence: CASNGPDRGDTGELFF. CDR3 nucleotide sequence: TGTGCCAGCAATGGACCGGACAGGGGGGACACCGGGGAGCTGTTTTTT. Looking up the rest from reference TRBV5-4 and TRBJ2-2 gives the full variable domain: ETGVTQSPTHLIKTRGQQVTLRCSSQSGHNTVSWYQQALGQGPQFIFQYYREEENGRGNFPPRFSGLQFPNYSSELNVNALELDDSALYLCASNGPDRGDTGELFFGEGSRLTVL.

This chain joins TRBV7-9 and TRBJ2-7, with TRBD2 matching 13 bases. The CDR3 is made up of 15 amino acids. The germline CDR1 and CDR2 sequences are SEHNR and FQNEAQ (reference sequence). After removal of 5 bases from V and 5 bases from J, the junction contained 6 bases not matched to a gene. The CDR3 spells CASSAGTSGAHEQYF. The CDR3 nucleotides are TGTGCCAGCAGCGCCGGGACTAGCGGGGCCCACGAGCAGTACTTC.

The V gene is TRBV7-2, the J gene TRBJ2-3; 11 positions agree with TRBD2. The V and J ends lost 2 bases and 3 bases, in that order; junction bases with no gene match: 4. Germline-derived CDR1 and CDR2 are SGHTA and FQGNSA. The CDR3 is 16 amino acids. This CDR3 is CASSLSSGGRTDTQYF. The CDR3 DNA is TGTGCCAGCAGCTTATCTAGCGGGGGGCGAACAGATACGCAGTATTTT.

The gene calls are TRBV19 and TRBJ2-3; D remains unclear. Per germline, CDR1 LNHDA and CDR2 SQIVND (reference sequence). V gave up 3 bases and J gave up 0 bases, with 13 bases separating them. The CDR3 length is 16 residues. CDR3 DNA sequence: TGTGCCAGTAGTATGCAAATAGAGACTAGCACAGATACGCAGTATTTT. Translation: CASSMQIETSTDTQYF.